This T cell receptor (beta chain) was captured in a study of technical replicates of blood from a handful of donors (TCRdb year 2017). On this clone: The antigen this receptor binds is unknown. It has no much larger one-base neighbor in the sample; base qualities were not kept.

The CDR3 sequence holds 16 residues, the cysteine and phenylalanine included. CDR3 DNA is the only sequence kept; it has 48 bases, read in frame from the first base. V gives up 0 bases and J gives up 2 bases, and the segment between their germline ends measures 8 bases. The germline V gene (reference sequence) supplies CDR1 SEHNR and CDR2 FQNEAQ. Receptors were amplified or captured by the immunoSEQ multiplex PCR assay. The immuneACCESS repertoire file appears here via TCRdb, limited to in-frame rearrangements. These files lack a portion of the clones; in checked studies, under half of the deficit traces to unresolved V genes, and the cause of the others is not known. Here the sample has roughly 68,000 clones; more than 85% occur a single time. Of the sample, 4.7% is held by the ten largest clones.

Sequenced sample: PBMCs. This receptor was taken from a human donor in good health. Some clones in this sample may be carry-over from other donors' samples. The chain is encoded by TRBV7-9 joined to TRBJ2-6; the D gene identity is not certain. The nucleotides read TGTGCCAGCAGCTTAGCTTTGGGCGCTGGGGCCAACGTCCTGACTTTC. Its amino acids are CASSLALGAGANVLTF.